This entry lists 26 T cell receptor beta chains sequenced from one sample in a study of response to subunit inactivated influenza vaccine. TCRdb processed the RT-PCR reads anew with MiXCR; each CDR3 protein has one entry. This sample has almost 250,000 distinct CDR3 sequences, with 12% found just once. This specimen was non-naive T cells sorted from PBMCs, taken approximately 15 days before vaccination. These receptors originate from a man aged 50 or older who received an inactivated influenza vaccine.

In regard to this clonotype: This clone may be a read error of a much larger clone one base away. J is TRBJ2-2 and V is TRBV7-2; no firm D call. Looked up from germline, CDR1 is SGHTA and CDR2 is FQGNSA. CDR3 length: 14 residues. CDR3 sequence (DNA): TGTGCCAGCTGCTTAGGGCCGTACACCGGGGAGCTGTTTTTT. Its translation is CASCLGPYTGELFF.

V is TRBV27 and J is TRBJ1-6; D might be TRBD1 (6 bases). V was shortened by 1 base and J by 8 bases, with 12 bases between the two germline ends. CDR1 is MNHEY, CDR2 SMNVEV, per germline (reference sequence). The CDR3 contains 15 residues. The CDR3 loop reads CASSLLGQGYSPLHF. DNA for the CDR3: TGTGCCAGCAGTTTATTAGGGCAGGGGTATTCACCCCTCCACTTT.

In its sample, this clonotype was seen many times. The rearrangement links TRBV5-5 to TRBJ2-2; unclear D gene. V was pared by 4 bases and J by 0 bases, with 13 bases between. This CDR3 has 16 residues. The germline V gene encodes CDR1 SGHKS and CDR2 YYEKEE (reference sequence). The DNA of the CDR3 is TGTGCCAGCAGCCAATGGCAAACCGCGAACACCGGGGAGCTGTTTTTT. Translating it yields CASSQWQTANTGELFF.

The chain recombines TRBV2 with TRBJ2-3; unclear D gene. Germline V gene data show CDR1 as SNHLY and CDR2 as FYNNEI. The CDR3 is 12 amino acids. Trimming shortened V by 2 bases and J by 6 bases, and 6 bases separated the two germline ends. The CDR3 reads CASSEWLDTQYF. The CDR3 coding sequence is TGTGCCAGCAGTGAATGGTTGGATACGCAGTATTTT. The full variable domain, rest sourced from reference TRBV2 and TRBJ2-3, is EPEVTQTPSHQVTQMGQEVILRCVPISNHLYFYWYRQILGQKVEFLVSFYNNEISEKSEIFDDQFSVERPDGSNFTLKIRSTKLEDSAMYFCASSEWLDTQYFGPGTRLTVL.

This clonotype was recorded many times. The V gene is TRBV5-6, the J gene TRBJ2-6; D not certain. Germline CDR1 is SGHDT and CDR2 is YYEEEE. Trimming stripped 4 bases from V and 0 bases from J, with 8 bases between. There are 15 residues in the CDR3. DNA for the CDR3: TGTGCCAGCAGCCCATACACCTCTGGGGCCAACGTCCTGACTTTC. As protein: CASSPYTSGANVLTF.

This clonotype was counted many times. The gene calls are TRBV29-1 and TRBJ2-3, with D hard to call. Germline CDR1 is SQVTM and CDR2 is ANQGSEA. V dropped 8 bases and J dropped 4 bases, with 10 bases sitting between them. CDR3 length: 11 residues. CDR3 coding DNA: TGCAGCATCTACAGAGCAGATACGCAGTATTTT. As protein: CSIYRADTQYF.

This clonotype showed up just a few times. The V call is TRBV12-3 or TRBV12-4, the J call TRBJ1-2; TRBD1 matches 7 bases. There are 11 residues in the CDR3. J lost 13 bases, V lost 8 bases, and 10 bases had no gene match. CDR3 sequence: CASGTKGAGTF. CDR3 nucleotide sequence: TGTGCCAGCGGGACAAAGGGGGCGGGCACCTTC.

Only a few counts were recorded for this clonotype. DNA for the CDR3: TGCGCCAGCAGACCGGGACAGGGGGGTTTCTACGAGCAGTACTTC. Translating gives CASRPGQGGFYEQYF. This chain uses TRBV5-1 with TRBJ2-7; 11 bases agree with TRBD1. The CDR3 loop spans 15 amino acids. V lost 5 bases, J lost 3 bases, and 7 bases stayed unmatched. The V gene's germline CDR1 is SGHRS and CDR2 YFSETQ.

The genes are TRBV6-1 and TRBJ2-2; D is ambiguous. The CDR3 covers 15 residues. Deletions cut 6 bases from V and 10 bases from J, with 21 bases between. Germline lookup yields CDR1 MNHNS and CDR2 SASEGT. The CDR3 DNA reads TGTGCCAGCAGCGAGCTTCGGCCTCCCTTGGCGGAGCTGTTTTTT. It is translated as CASSELRPPLAELFF.

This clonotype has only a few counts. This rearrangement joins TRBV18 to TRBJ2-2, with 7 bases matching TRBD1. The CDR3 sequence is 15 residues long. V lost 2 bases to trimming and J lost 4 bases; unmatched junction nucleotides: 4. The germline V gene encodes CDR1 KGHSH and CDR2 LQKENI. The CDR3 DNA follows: TGTGCCAGCTCACCAAAGGGACAGCTCACCGGGGAGCTGTTTTTT. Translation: CASSPKGQLTGELFF.

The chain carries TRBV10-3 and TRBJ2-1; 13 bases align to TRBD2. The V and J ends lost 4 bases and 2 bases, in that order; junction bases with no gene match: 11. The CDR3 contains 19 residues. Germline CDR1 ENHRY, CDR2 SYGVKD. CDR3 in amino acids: CAISGLAGGPSGAYNEQFF. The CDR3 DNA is TGTGCCATCAGTGGACTAGCGGGGGGCCCATCGGGGGCCTACAATGAGCAGTTCTTC.

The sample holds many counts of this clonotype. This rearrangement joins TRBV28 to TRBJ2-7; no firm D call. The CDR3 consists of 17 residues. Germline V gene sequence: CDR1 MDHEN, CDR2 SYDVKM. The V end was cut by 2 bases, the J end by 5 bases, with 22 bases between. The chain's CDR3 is CASSLTTYRRPYNEQYF. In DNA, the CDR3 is TGTGCCAGCAGTTTAACTACCTACAGAAGACCCTACAACGAGCAGTACTTC.

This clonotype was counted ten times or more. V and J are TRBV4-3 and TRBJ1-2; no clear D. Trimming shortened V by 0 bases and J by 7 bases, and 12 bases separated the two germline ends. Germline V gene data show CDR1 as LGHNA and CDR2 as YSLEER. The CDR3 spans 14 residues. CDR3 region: CASSQDRMPLGYTF. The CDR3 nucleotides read TGCGCCAGCAGCCAAGATCGGATGCCTCTTGGCTACACCTTC.

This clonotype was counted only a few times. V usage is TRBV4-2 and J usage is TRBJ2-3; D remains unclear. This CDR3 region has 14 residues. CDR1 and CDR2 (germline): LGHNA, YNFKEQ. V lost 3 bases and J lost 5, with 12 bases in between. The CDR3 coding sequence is TGTGCCAGCAGCCAGAAAGGTCGAGGAGATACGCAGTATTTT. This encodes CASSQKGRGDTQYF.

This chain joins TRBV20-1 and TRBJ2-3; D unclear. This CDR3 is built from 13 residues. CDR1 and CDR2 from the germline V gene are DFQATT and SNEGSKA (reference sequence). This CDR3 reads CSPREAVADTQYF. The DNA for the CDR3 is TGCAGCCCGCGAGAAGCCGTTGCAGATACGCAGTATTTT.

This CDR3 is CASSRLRYNEQFF. CDR3 nucleotide sequence: TGTGCCAGCAGCCGCTTGCGTTACAATGAGCAGTTCTTC. J is TRBJ2-1 and V is TRBV7-9; no clear D gene. Germline V gene sequence: CDR1 SEHNR, CDR2 FQNEAQ (reference sequence). This CDR3 has 13 residues. V was cut by 5 bases and J by 4 bases, with 9 bases left in between.

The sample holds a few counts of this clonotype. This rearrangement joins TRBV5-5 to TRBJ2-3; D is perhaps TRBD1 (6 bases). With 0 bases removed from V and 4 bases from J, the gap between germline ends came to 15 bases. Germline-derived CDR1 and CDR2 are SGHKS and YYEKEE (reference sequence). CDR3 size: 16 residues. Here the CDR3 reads CASSLGPGPGADTQYF. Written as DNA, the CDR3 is TGTGCCAGCAGCTTGGGGCCGGGACCAGGGGCAGATACGCAGTATTTT.

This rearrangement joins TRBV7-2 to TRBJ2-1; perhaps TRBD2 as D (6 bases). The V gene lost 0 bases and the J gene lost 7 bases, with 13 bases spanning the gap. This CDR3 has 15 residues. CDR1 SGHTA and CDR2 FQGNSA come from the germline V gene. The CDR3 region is CASSLARGSRNEQFF. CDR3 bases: TGTGCCAGCAGCTTAGCACGGGGGTCGAGGAATGAGCAGTTCTTC.

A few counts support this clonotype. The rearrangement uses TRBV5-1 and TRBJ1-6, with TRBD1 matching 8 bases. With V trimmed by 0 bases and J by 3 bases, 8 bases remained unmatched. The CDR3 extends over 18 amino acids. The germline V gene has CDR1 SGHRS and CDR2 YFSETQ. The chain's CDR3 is CASSLGTGHEFYNSPLHF. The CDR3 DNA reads TGCGCCAGCAGCTTGGGGACAGGGCACGAATTCTATAATTCACCCCTCCACTTT.

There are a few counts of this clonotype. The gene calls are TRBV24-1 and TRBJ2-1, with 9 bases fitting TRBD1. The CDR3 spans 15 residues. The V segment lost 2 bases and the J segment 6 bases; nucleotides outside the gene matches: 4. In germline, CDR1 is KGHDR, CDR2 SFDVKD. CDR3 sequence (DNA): TGTGCCACCAGTGATTCCGGACAGGGGAGCAATGAGCAGTTCTTC. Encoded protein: CATSDSGQGSNEQFF.

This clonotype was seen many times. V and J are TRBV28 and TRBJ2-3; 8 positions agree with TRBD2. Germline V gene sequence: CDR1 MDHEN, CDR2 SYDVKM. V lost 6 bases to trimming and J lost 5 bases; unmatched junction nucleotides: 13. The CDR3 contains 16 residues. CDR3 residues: CASRPVVAGIQDTQYF. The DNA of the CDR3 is TGTGCCAGCAGACCTGTTGTAGCGGGAATACAAGATACGCAGTATTTT.

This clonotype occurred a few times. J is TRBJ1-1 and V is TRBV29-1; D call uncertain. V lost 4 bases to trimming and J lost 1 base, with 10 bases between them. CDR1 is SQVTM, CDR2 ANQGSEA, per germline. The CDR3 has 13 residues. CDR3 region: CSVAVWGNTEAFF. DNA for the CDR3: TGCAGCGTTGCGGTTTGGGGGAACACTGAAGCTTTCTTT. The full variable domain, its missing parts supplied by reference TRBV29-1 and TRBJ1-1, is SAVISQKPSRDICQRGTSLTIQCQVDSQVTMMFWYRQQPGQSLTLIATANQGSEATYESGFVIDKFPISRPNLTFSTLTVSNMSPEDSSIYLCSVAVWGNTEAFFGQGTRLTVV.

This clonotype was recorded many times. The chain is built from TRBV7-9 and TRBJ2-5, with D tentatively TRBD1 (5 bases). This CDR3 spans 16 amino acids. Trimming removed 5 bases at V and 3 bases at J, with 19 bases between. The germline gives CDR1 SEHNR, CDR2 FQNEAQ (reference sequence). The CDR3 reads CASSRRVPAREETQYF. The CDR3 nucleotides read TGTGCCAGCAGCCGACGGGTGCCGGCCAGGGAAGAGACCCAGTACTTC.

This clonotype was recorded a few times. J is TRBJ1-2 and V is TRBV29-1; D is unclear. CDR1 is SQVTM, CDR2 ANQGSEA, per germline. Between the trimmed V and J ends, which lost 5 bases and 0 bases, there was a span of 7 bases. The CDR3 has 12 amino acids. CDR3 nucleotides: TGCAGCGTTTCGAGGGCTAACTATGGCTACACCTTC. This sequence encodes CSVSRANYGYTF.

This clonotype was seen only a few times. CDR3 bases: TGCGCCAGCAGCTTGGGGACTAGCGGGAAACAAGAGACCCAGTACTTC. This encodes CASSLGTSGKQETQYF. V and J are TRBV5-1 and TRBJ2-5; the match to TRBD2 covers 12 bases. Germline assignment: CDR1 SGHRS and CDR2 YFSETQ. This CDR3 is 16 amino acids long. V shed 0 bases and J 2 bases; nucleotides not matched to a gene: 2. The whole variable domain, filled in from reference TRBV5-1 and TRBJ2-5, reads KAGVTQTPRYLIKTRGQQVTLSCSPISGHRSVSWYQQTPGQGLQFLFEYFSETQRNKGNFPGRFSGRQFSNSRSEMNVSTLELGDSALYLCASSLGTSGKQETQYFGPGTRLLVL.

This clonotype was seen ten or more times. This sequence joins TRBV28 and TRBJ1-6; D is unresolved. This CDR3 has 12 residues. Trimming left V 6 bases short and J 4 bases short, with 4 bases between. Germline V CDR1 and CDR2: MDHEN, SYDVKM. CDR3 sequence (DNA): TGTGCCAGCAGGGAATATAATTCACCCCTCCACTTT. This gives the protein CASREYNSPLHF.